This is a list of T cell receptor beta chains from one sample in a study of cytomegalovirus exposure and HLA in healthy donors. Profiled with immunoSEQ multiplex PCR; TCRdb holds only in-frame clones, not every one. The sample has approximately 160,000 clones, more than 80% seen once. Sample: PBMCs. The source is a woman under 30 in good health and CMV-seronegative. Both conserved end residues are part of each CDR3. The D gene is left open where the match is weak. Not every row has a clone size; where given, it reads once, few, many or a size class.

clone_size j_call d_call v_call cdr3_nt cdr3_aa
few TRBJ2-2 - TRBV7-6 TGTGCCGGGGGCGGCACGGGGACCGGGGAGCTGTTTTTT CAGGGTGTGELFF
- TRBJ2-7 TRBD1 TRBV6-5 TGTGCCAGCAGTTACAGCGGACAGGCAGTATACGAGCAGTACTTC CASSYSGQAVYEQYF
- TRBJ1-1 TRBD1 TRBV6-1 TGTGCCAGCTGCCGGGACAGGGAAATTTCCAAAACTTTCTTT CASCRDREISKTFF
- TRBJ1-5 TRBD1 TRBV28 TGTGCCAGCAGTTTAGAGGACAGGCGGAATCAGCCCCAGCATTTT CASSLEDRRNQPQHF
- TRBJ1-3 - TRBV15 TGTGCCACCAGCAGAGAAGGACAAACTGGAAACACCATATATTTT CATSREGQTGNTIYF
- TRBJ2-7 TRBD1 TRBV10-3 TGTGCCATCAGGGACAGGGGCGCCTACGAGCAGTACTTC CAIRDRGAYEQYF
- TRBJ1-1 - TRBV19 TGTGCCAGCGCTCGGGGGGGGAACACTGAAGCTTTCTTT CASARGGNTEAFF
- TRBJ2-7 TRBD2 TRBV10-2 TGCGCCAGTCAAGCGGGAGGCCTCTACGAGCAGTACTTC CASQAGGLYEQYF
- TRBJ2-1 - TRBV7-6 TGTGCCAGCAGCTTAGCGGTGGGTACTAGCAGCAATGAGCAGTTCTTC CASSLAVGTSSNEQFF
- TRBJ1-2 - TRBV6-1 TGTGCCAGCAGTCCCCAGAGGCAGCTCTATGGCTACACCTTC CASSPQRQLYGYTF
- TRBJ1-3 - TRBV6-1 TGTGCCAGCACCCGGGGGGGGCTGTCTGGAAACACCATATATTTT CASTRGGLSGNTIYF
few TRBJ2-7 - TRBV20-1 TGCAGTGCTTTCAGGGCCTACGAGCAGTACTTC CSAFRAYEQYF
- TRBJ2-1 TRBD2 TRBV10-1 TGCGCCAGCAGTGAGTTGGCTAGCGGGACTTCGAATGAGCAGTTCTTC CASSELASGTSNEQFF
- TRBJ1-6 TRBD1 TRBV28 TGTGCCAGCAGGGGGACAGGGACTTCTAATAATTCACCCCTCCACTTT CASRGTGTSNNSPLHF
- TRBJ2-2 - TRBV6-5 TGTGCCAGCAGGGCGGATGGCACCGGGGAGCTGTTTTTT CASRADGTGELFF
- TRBJ2-7 TRBD2 TRBV5-1 TGCGCCAGCAGCTTGGGACTAGCGGGAGGGCAAACCTCCTACGAGCAGTACTTC CASSLGLAGGQTSYEQYF
- TRBJ2-7 TRBD2 TRBV28 TGTGCCAGCAGGATAGCGGGAGACTACGAGCAGTACTTC CASRIAGDYEQYF
- TRBJ1-4 - TRBV27 TGTGCCAGCAGTTTATCGATTGGGGGGGGTGGCGAAAAACTGTTTTTT CASSLSIGGGGEKLFF